The T cell receptor beta chain under discussion was sequenced for a study of CD8 T cells in Susac syndrome. The T cells that were sequenced for TCR beta were CD8+ and CD4+ cells from blood. Matching for age and sex applied to the controls, who were healthy donors. Purification of the CD8+ and CD4+ T cells relied on negative isolation, and TEMRA cells underwent FACS enrichment. Germline loops: CDR1 SGHKS, CDR2 YYEKEE (reference sequence). The CDR3 covers 15 residues. V lost 5 bases and J lost 0, with 15 bases in between. Random hexamers were used to reverse transcribe an amount of roughly 0.5 to 1 ug RNA. TCRdb reanalysed the immunoSEQ multiplex PCR reads using MiXCR and keeps one entry per CDR3 protein. This table holds 100,000 or so distinct CDR3 sequences, 85% to 95% found once.

Sequenced material: CD4+ T cells from PBMCs. The chain employs TRBV5-5 and TRBJ2-7; D may be TRBD1 or TRBD2 (5 bases each). The TCR comes from a human donor in good health. CDR3 sequence: CASSGTGTSSYEQYF. As DNA, the CDR3 is TGTGCCAGCAGTGGGACCGGAACTAGCTCCTACGAGCAGTACTTC.